This TCR beta chain was obtained from a study of response to subunit inactivated influenza vaccine. Study-level points and caveats: Authors proposed each seasonal influenza vaccination draws in few new T cells.

The CDR3 extends over 15 amino acids. Trimming shortened V by 5 bases and J by 3 bases, and 17 bases separated the two germline ends. The V gene's germline CDR1 is MRHNA and CDR2 SNTAGT. This clonotype has just a few counts. The antigen remains unidentified. MiXCR, applied by TCRdb to the RT-PCR reads, yields one record per CDR3 protein. The profile shows 170,000 or so distinct CDR3 sequences, around 10% of them singletons. This receptor was obtained from a man in his fifties or sixties who received an inactivated influenza vaccine. The V call is TRBV6-4, the J call TRBJ2-7, with D perhaps matching TRBD1 or TRBD2 (5 bases each). Sequencing used CD8+ T cells sorted from PBMCs, obtained about 24 months after vaccination. CDR3 bases: TGTGCCAGCAGTCCCGGGGCCGCGCTGGTCTACGAGCAGTACTTC. Translated: CASSPGAALVYEQYF.